The 12 T cell receptor beta chains below come from one sample, sequenced in a study of spatial heterogeneity in lung cancer. Stated time point: sample taken at primary tumor resection. Sequencing was performed on whole RNA extracted from tumor and nontumor lung tissue, or from frozen PBMC, and the material was left unsorted. One entry per CDR3 protein, called by TCRdb with MiXCR from the 5' RACE reads. Of 40,000 to 45,000 distinct CDR3 sequences listed, roughly 13% are singletons. The specimen was PBMCs, collected at surgery. These receptors were collected from a male donor with early-stage non-small cell lung cancer.

V gene TRBV7-9 combines with J gene TRBJ2-7; D possibly uses TRBD1 or TRBD2 (5 bases each). The ends were cut back, 3 bases at V and 3 bases at J, with 12 bases in the middle. Looked up from germline, CDR1 is SEHNR and CDR2 is FQNEAQ (reference sequence). This CDR3 is 14 amino acids long. CDR3 amino acids: CASSLGVFDYEQYF. The CDR3 DNA sequence: TGTGCCAGCAGCTTGGGGGTTTTTGACTACGAGCAGTACTTC. Drawing the rest from reference TRBV7-9 and TRBJ2-7, the complete variable domain is DTGVSQNPRHKITKRGQNVTFRCDPISEHNRLYWYRQTLGQGPEFLTYFQNEAQLEKSRLLSDRFSAERPKGSFSTLEIQRTEQGDSAMYLCASSLGVFDYEQYFGPGTRLTVT.

This clonotype was recorded a few times. This chain uses TRBV12-5 with TRBJ2-2; D is uncertain. The CDR3 contains 16 residues. Germline CDR1 is LGHNT and CDR2 is FRNRAP. Trimming stripped 0 bases from V and 5 bases from J, with 13 bases between. The CDR3 here is CASGLVLVPRTGELFF. CDR3 coding DNA: TGTGCTAGTGGTTTGGTACTGGTGCCACGGACCGGGGAGCTGTTTTTT.

This sequence joins TRBV19 and TRBJ1-2; 10 positions match TRBD1. V lost 10 bases and J lost 4; bases outside the gene matches: 6. There are 13 residues in the CDR3. Germline lookup yields CDR1 LNHDA and CDR2 SQIVND (reference sequence). The CDR3, as DNA: TGTGCCACGGGACAGGGGCCGGGCTATGGCTACACCTTC. This translates into CATGQGPGYGYTF.

This clonotype was counted at least ten times. The chain is built from TRBV7-9 and TRBJ1-5, with 8 bases lining up with TRBD1. The CDR3 spans 13 residues. Germline loops: CDR1 SEHNR, CDR2 FQNEAQ (reference sequence). V dropped 0 bases and J dropped 16; count of bases not matched to a gene: 8. The CDR3 spells CASSLAQGASQHF. In DNA, the CDR3 is TGTGCCAGCAGCTTAGCTCAGGGGGCGAGCCAACATTTT. The full variable domain, rest sourced from reference TRBV7-9 and TRBJ1-5, is DTGVSQNPRHKITKRGQNVTFRCDPISEHNRLYWYRQTLGQGPEFLTYFQNEAQLEKSRLLSDRFSAERPKGSFSTLEIQRTEQGDSAMYLCASSLAQGASQHFGDGTRLSIL.

This clonotype showed up just once. The rearrangement links TRBV24-1 to TRBJ2-3; D gene ambiguous. Trimming shortened V by 3 bases and J by 1 base, and 10 bases separated the two germline ends. The CDR3 covers 15 residues. Germline V lookup: CDR1 KGHDR, CDR2 SFDVKD. For the CDR3, the DNA is TGTGCCACCAGTGATCGTACGGACGGCACAGATACGCAGTATTTT. Protein sequence: CATSDRTDGTDTQYF.

This clonotype was seen a few times. This sequence joins TRBV6-5 and TRBJ2-5; D might be TRBD1 or TRBD2, each matching 5 bases. The CDR3 is 14 amino acids. The germline V gene encodes CDR1 MNHEY and CDR2 SVGAGI. Between the trimmed V and J ends, which lost 2 bases and 9 bases, there was a span of 16 bases. The CDR3 spells CASSYTAGTEAQYF. In DNA form, the CDR3 reads TGTGCCAGCAGTTACACCGCCGGGACCGAGGCCCAGTACTTC.

At least ten counts were recorded for this clonotype. V gene TRBV11-2 combines with J gene TRBJ2-4; D gene unclear. Trimming removed 5 bases at V and 8 bases at J, with 13 bases between. Per the germline V gene, CDR1 is SGHAT and CDR2 is FQNNGV. This CDR3 region has 13 residues. CDR3 loop: CASSPTIRYIQYF. The CDR3 nucleotides read TGTGCCAGCAGCCCAACGATTCGATACATTCAGTACTTC. Together with reference TRBV11-2 and TRBJ2-4, the CDR3 gives the full variable domain: EAGVAQSPRYKIIEKRQSVAFWCNPISGHATLYWYQQILGQGPKLLIQFQNNGVVDDSQLPKDRFSAERLKGVDSTLKIQPAKLEDSAVYLCASSPTIRYIQYFGAGTRLSVL.

The J gene is TRBJ1-1, the V gene TRBV7-6; D ambiguous. The CDR3 has 13 amino acids. The germline CDR1 and CDR2 sequences are SGHVS and FNYEAQ. The germline V and J ends were trimmed by 0 bases and 4 bases, with 6 bases remaining between them. The CDR3 sequence: CASSLAMSTEAFF. The CDR3, as DNA: TGTGCCAGCAGCTTAGCCATGAGCACTGAAGCTTTCTTT.

This clonotype has at least ten counts. V usage is TRBV29-1 and J usage is TRBJ2-3; D is possibly TRBD2 (6 bases). The CDR3 consists of 11 residues. Germline V gene lookup returns CDR1 SQVTM and CDR2 ANQGSEA. V shed 2 bases and J shed 11 bases, with 11 bases lying between them. CDR3 residues: CSVESGLGQYF. CDR3 nucleotides: TGCAGCGTTGAAAGCGGGCTGGGGCAGTATTTT.

This clonotype was detected a few times. This chain joins TRBV7-2 and TRBJ2-5; the match to TRBD2 covers 7 bases. Per the germline V gene, CDR1 is SGHTA and CDR2 is FQGNSA. Unmatched junction bases numbered 0, after V lost 4 bases and J lost 7 bases. The CDR3 is 11 amino acids. CDR3 loop: CASSSSGTQYF. The CDR3 nucleotides are TGTGCCAGCAGCTCTAGCGGGACCCAGTACTTC.

This clonotype was picked up many times. The chain has TRBV6-6 and TRBJ1-6; TRBD1 is a possible D gene (5 bases). Trimming took 6 bases from V and 8 from J, leaving 11 bases between them. The CDR3 has 13 residues. CDR1 and CDR2 (germline): MNHNY, SVGAGI (reference sequence). The CDR3 bases are TGTGCCAGCAGCTGGGACCGGGATTCACCCCTCCACTTT. It is translated as CASSWDRDSPLHF.

This chain uses TRBV5-6 with TRBJ1-2; D gene ambiguous. The CDR3 consists of 17 residues. Trimming removed 0 bases from V and 0 bases from J, with 15 bases in between. From germline, CDR1 is SGHDT and CDR2 YYEEEE. CDR3 protein: CASSLGIVDVANYGYTF. In DNA form, the CDR3 reads TGTGCCAGCAGCTTGGGGATCGTAGACGTGGCTAACTATGGCTACACCTTC.